Each of the 26 T cell receptor beta chains below was sequenced from the same sample in a study of blood T cell repertoires in COVID-19. Profiled with immunoSEQ multiplex PCR; TCRdb holds only in-frame clones, not every one. The data contain 250,000 or so clones, 84% of them singletons. The sequenced material came from peripheral blood. These receptor sequences come from a man between 60 and 75 years old with acute or convalescent COVID-19.

In its sample, this clone was seen once. The chain employs TRBV5-1 and TRBJ1-1; unclear D gene. Trimming cost V 1 base and J 8 bases, with 9 bases left between them. The CDR3 has 12 residues. The germline V gene encodes CDR1 SGHRS and CDR2 YFSETQ. CDR3 protein: CASSLSPEEAFF. The DNA of the CDR3 is TGCGCCAGCAGCTTGTCCCCCGAGGAAGCTTTCTTT.

This clone was recorded once. The chain has TRBV19 and TRBJ1-1; possibly TRBD1 for D (6 bases). The CDR3 length is 14 residues. V was clipped by 6 bases and J by 9 bases, with 20 bases between them. CDR1 LNHDA and CDR2 SQIVND come from the germline V gene (reference sequence). The CDR3 loop is CASRNRDNLYQAFF. CDR3 bases: TGTGCCAGTAGGAACCGGGACAACCTTTACCAAGCTTTCTTT.

This clone appeared a single time. The chain is built from TRBV5-4 and TRBJ2-1; tentative D call: TRBD1 (6 bases). The CDR3 extends over 16 amino acids. Looked up from germline, CDR1 is SGHNT and CDR2 is YYREEE (reference sequence). V lost 0 bases, J lost 2 bases, and 12 bases lay in between. The CDR3 DNA follows: TGTGCCAGCAGCTTGGTCGACAGGCTAGCCTACAATGAGCAGTTCTTC. The encoded protein is CASSLVDRLAYNEQFF.

The chain employs TRBV5-6 and TRBJ2-2, with 7 nucleotides matching TRBD1. The CDR3 is 15 residues long. Per the germline V gene, CDR1 is SGHDT and CDR2 is YYEEEE. With 2 bases clipped from V and 3 bases from J, the junction kept 4 bases outside the gene matches. DNA for the CDR3: TGTGCCAGCAGCTTTACAGGGGCAGACACCGGGGAGCTGTTTTTT. Translated, it gives CASSFTGADTGELFF.

The J gene is TRBJ2-5, the V gene TRBV3-1 (or the pseudogene TRBV3-2); 10 bases agree with TRBD2. In germline, CDR1 is LGHDT, CDR2 YNNKEL (reference sequence). V dropped 8 bases and J dropped 0; count of bases not matched to a gene: 6. CDR3 length equals 15 residues. In DNA form, the CDR3 reads TGTGCCAGCGGCACCGGGACTAGCGACCAAGAGACCCAGTACTTC. This sequence encodes CASGTGTSDQETQYF.

CDR3: CASSLLAGGWTDTQYF. The CDR3, as DNA: TGTGCCAGCAGCTTGCTAGCGGGGGGGTGGACAGATACGCAGTATTTT. This chain joins TRBV5-5 and TRBJ2-3; TRBD2 agrees at 12 bases. Germline V CDR1 and CDR2: SGHKS, YYEKEE (reference sequence). The CDR3 totals 16 residues. With V trimmed by 1 base and J by 3 bases, 3 bases remained unmatched.

CDR3 bases: TGTGCCAGGGGGGGACTTGCGGATACGCAGTATTTT. As protein: CARGGLADTQYF. This chain joins TRBV2 and TRBJ2-3, with D maybe TRBD2 (6 bases). CDR1 SNHLY and CDR2 FYNNEI come from the germline V gene. The CDR3 is 12 residues long. Trimming left V 9 bases short and J 6 bases short, with 13 bases between.

J is TRBJ2-5 and V is TRBV7-8; 8 bases are a match to TRBD1. With V trimmed by 1 base and J by 3 bases, 1 base remained unmatched. This CDR3 spans 14 amino acids. Germline values: CDR1 SGHVS, CDR2 FQNEAQ. The CDR3: CASSLVTGEETQYF. The CDR3 DNA reads as TGTGCCAGCAGCTTAGTGACAGGGGAAGAGACCCAGTACTTC.

The rearrangement joins TRBV3-1 (or the pseudogene TRBV3-2) to TRBJ1-1, with D perhaps TRBD1 (6 bases). Trimming took off 1 base at V and 2 bases at J, with 17 bases between the two ends. In germline, CDR1 is LGHDT, CDR2 YNNKEL (reference sequence). The CDR3 is 17 residues long. The CDR3 nucleotides are TGTGCCAGCAGCCAAGTAGAAATTCGACAGGCAAACACTGAAGCTTTCTTT. Protein sequence: CASSQVEIRQANTEAFF.

The count of this clone is one. V gene TRBV7-9 combines with J gene TRBJ2-1, with a tentative D call TRBD1 (5 bases). Trimming took off 4 bases at V and 4 bases at J, with 17 bases between the two ends. Germline V gene lookup returns CDR1 SEHNR and CDR2 FQNEAQ (reference sequence). The CDR3 covers 16 residues. CDR3 residues: CASSWMMGQDYNEQFF. CDR3 coding DNA: TGTGCCAGCAGCTGGATGATGGGGCAGGATTACAATGAGCAGTTCTTC.

The chain has TRBV5-6 and TRBJ1-1; TRBD1 matches at 8 bases. CDR3 length: 11 residues. V was pared by 4 bases and J by 10 bases, with 3 bases of the junction left unmatched. CDR1 and CDR2 (germline): SGHDT, YYEEEE. CDR3 region: CASSIGQGAFF. CDR3 in DNA: TGTGCCAGCAGCATAGGACAGGGAGCTTTCTTT.

The sample holds one count of this clone. This chain uses TRBV5-4 with TRBJ1-6; TRBD1 agrees at 9 bases. Trimming cost V 4 bases and J 3 bases; bases outside gene matches: 8. CDR1 SGHNT and CDR2 YYREEE come from the germline V gene (reference sequence). The CDR3 covers 17 residues. The CDR3 region has the DNA TGTGCCAGCAGCACGCGGACAGGGGAAGGCTATAATTCACCCCTCCACTTT. This encodes CASSTRTGEGYNSPLHF.

The CDR3 DNA is TGTGCCAGCAGTTACTCTAGCGGGAGCTCCTACGAGCAGTACTTC. Protein product: CASSYSSGSSYEQYF. This sequence joins TRBV6-5 and TRBJ2-7; 9 nucleotides align to TRBD2. Germline V CDR1 and CDR2: MNHEY, SVGAGI. The CDR3 sequence is 15 residues long. The V segment lost 0 bases and the J segment 0 bases; nucleotides outside the gene matches: 0.

The rearrangement links TRBV5-4 to TRBJ1-1; 9 bases fit TRBD1. Per the germline V gene, CDR1 is SGHNT and CDR2 is YYREEE (reference sequence). The CDR3 covers 14 residues. Trimming at V came to 4 bases and at J to 7 bases, leaving 8 bases not matched to a gene. CDR3 DNA sequence: TGTGCCAGCAGCCCCCGGGACAGGGTCTATGAAGCTTTCTTT. Translation gives CASSPRDRVYEAFF.

This clone was found a few times. The CDR3 loop is CASSQRYRASQNTGETQYF. The CDR3 coding sequence is TGCGCCAGCAGCCAACGATACAGGGCCTCGCAGAATACGGGAGAGACCCAGTACTTC. The chain recombines TRBV4-1 with TRBJ2-5; D may be TRBD1 (6 bases). Trimming removed 2 bases from V and 4 bases from J, with 26 bases in between. This CDR3 has 19 amino acids. From germline, CDR1 is MGHRA and CDR2 YSYEKL.

The rearrangement uses TRBV25-1 and TRBJ1-3; D ambiguous. The CDR3 has 16 amino acids. CDR1 is MGHDK and CDR2 is SYGVNS in the germline V gene. The V end was cut by 3 bases, the J end by 1 base, with 13 bases between. Written as DNA, the CDR3 is TGTGCCAGCAGTGACCTAAACTGGGCTTCTGGAAACACCATATATTTT. It is translated as CASSDLNWASGNTIYF.

This chain links TRBV28 with TRBJ1-2; 9 positions agree with TRBD1. Germline V gene sequence: CDR1 MDHEN, CDR2 SYDVKM. This CDR3 is built from 15 residues. Losses at the gene ends were 7 bases for V and 8 bases for J; bases not matched to a gene: 14. CDR3 sequence: CASTPTGTGKYGYTF. The CDR3 region has the DNA TGTGCCAGCACCCCCACCGGGACAGGGAAGTACGGCTACACCTTC.

The chain combines TRBV5-1 with TRBJ2-2; the match to TRBD2 covers 8 bases. Trimming at V came to 4 bases and at J to 3 bases, leaving 2 bases not matched to a gene. Germline V gene data show CDR1 as SGHRS and CDR2 as YFSETQ. The CDR3 contains 14 residues. CDR3 bases: TGCGCCAGCAGCCCGGGGGGGGACACCGGGGAGCTGTTTTTT. Its translation: CASSPGGDTGELFF.

The chain has TRBV3-1 (or the pseudogene TRBV3-2) and TRBJ2-2, with D hard to call. Germline V gives CDR1 LGHDT, CDR2 YNNKEL (reference sequence). The V end lost 7 bases, the J end lost 7 bases, and 10 bases lay between the germline ends. This CDR3 has 12 amino acids. Here the CDR3 DNA reads TGTGCCAGCACCTCAACCAGCGGGGAGCTGTTTTTT. It is translated as CASTSTSGELFF.

The chain is built from TRBV3-1 (or the pseudogene TRBV3-2) and TRBJ2-1; TRBD2 matches 12 bases. This CDR3 region has 16 residues. With 4 bases clipped from V and 4 bases from J, the junction kept 5 bases outside the gene matches. Per the germline V gene, CDR1 is LGHDT and CDR2 is YNNKEL (reference sequence). The CDR3, as DNA: TGTGCCAGCAGCCCCAGACTAGCGGGAGTTTACAATGAGCAGTTCTTC. Translation gives CASSPRLAGVYNEQFF.

This chain joins TRBV6-5 and TRBJ1-2; 8 nucleotides match TRBD1. CDR1 MNHEY and CDR2 SVGAGI come from the germline V gene. The J segment lost 8 bases and the V segment lost 6 bases, leaving 11 bases of the junction unmatched. The CDR3 spans 14 residues. This CDR3 reads CASSPGTGRSGYTF. CDR3 coding DNA: TGTGCCAGCAGCCCCGGGACAGGTCGTTCGGGCTACACCTTC.

This chain connects TRBV19 to TRBJ1-3; 8 bases align to TRBD1. The CDR3 loop spans 17 amino acids. The germline V gene encodes CDR1 LNHDA and CDR2 SQIVND (reference sequence). Germline trimming cut 4 bases from V and 4 bases from J; bases unmatched to any gene: 12. The CDR3 protein is CASSTQDRAVFGNTIYF. CDR3 DNA sequence: TGTGCCAGTAGTACCCAGGACAGGGCAGTATTCGGAAACACCATATATTTT.

The chain uses TRBV4-1 and TRBJ1-5, with TRBD1 matching 7 bases. CDR3 length: 16 residues. V trimming: 4 bases; J trimming: 5 bases; junction bases outside the gene matches: 11. Germline assignment: CDR1 MGHRA and CDR2 YSYEKL. The CDR3 DNA reads TGCGCCAGCAGCCCCTCCTCCGACAGGGTCGATCAGCCCCAGCATTTT. It translates to CASSPSSDRVDQPQHF.

This chain links TRBV10-2 with TRBJ2-3; perhaps TRBD2 as D (5 bases). Per the germline V gene, CDR1 is WSHSY and CDR2 is SAAADI. CDR3 size: 12 residues. V dropped 10 bases and J dropped 0 bases, with 8 bases sitting between them. The CDR3 DNA is TGCGCCACGAGCGGTAGCACAGATACGCAGTATTTT. Translating gives CATSGSTDTQYF.

The chain recombines TRBV3-1 (or the pseudogene TRBV3-2) with TRBJ2-1; 10 bases match TRBD2. This CDR3 comprises 19 residues. Unmatched junction bases numbered 13, after V lost 0 bases and J lost 5 bases. Germline assignment: CDR1 LGHDT and CDR2 YNNKEL (reference sequence). Written as DNA, the CDR3 is TGTGCCAGCAGCCAAGATAGTAGCGGGGGGACGTGGCTCCACAATGAGCAGTTCTTC. Translation gives CASSQDSSGGTWLHNEQFF.

The V call is TRBV6-5, the J call TRBJ1-2; 8 positions agree with TRBD1. The germline V gene has CDR1 MNHEY and CDR2 SVGAGI. J was trimmed by 8 bases and V by 8 bases; bases with no gene match: 13. The CDR3 is made up of 14 amino acids. For the CDR3, the DNA is TGTGCCAGCGTGGGGGTGGCAGACAGGGGAGGCTACACCTTC. This translates into CASVGVADRGGYTF.